The clone carrying this TCR beta chain was observed a handful of times. What it binds is not known. Per germline, CDR1 SGHNT and CDR2 YYREEE (reference sequence). The CDR3 contains 14 residues. With V trimmed by 1 base and J by 7 bases, 6 bases remained unmatched. This specimen belongs to a study of OX40 agonist ivuxolimab in advanced cancers. Study details: Intravenous ivuxolimab was administered to patients every 2 weeks at 0.01 to 10 mg/kg. Study-level results: Clones of CD4+ and CD8+ blood T cells grew by week 6 at doses of 0.1 to 3.0 mg/kg. Antigens targeted by the expanded peripheral T cells were not determined.

The assay was immunoSEQ multiplex PCR, and TCRdb's table has in-frame clones only and misses some. This table has 78,000 or so clones, roughly 92% appearing once. This TCR derives from an adult with an advanced solid tumor such as melanoma, head and neck, liver or kidney cancer. The chain uses TRBV5-4 and TRBJ1-2; 8 positions agree with TRBD1. The specimen was CD4+ or CD8+ T cells sorted from blood, collected in a trial of the OX40 agonist ivuxolimab. In DNA form, the CDR3 reads TGTGCCAGCAGCTTGTGGCAGGGGGCTCGTGGCTACACCTTC. The encoded protein is CASSLWQGARGYTF.